The present T cell receptor (beta chain) was sequenced within a study of long-term antiretroviral therapy in people with HIV. CDR3 size: 16 residues. Between the trimmed V and J ends, which lost 6 bases and 5 bases, there was a span of 22 bases. Germline V gene lookup returns CDR1 LGHNA and CDR2 YNFKEQ. Survey level was the resolution at which the v3.0 immunoSEQ assay ran. Assay: immunoSEQ multiplex PCR; the TCRdb copy retains only in-frame clones and omits some. The repertoire has about 19,000 clones, 70% to 85% of them found once; the top ten carry about 8%. Sequencing was performed on unsorted PBMCs, taken 0.9 years after starting antiretroviral therapy. The source of this sequence is a man aged 18 to 30 with HIV. The V call is TRBV4-2, the J call TRBJ1-2, with a tentative D call TRBD1 (5 bases). The CDR3 sequence: CASRIGSRPGRYGYTF. The CDR3 DNA is TGTGCCAGCAGGATTGGGTCCAGGCCAGGGCGGTATGGCTACACCTTC.